The following is a T cell receptor (beta chain) sequence with its context. Its matching antigen is unknown. The data stem from a study of CD8 T cells in Susac syndrome. Reverse transcription of roughly 0.5 to 1 ug RNA used random hexamers. The amplification used immunoSEQ multiplex PCR on TCR beta CDR3; it spanned 54 Vbeta and 13 Jbeta. TCRdb re-called the immunoSEQ multiplex PCR reads through MiXCR, storing one row per CDR3 protein. Here the sample spans around 190,000 distinct CDR3 sequences, 94% being singletons. CDR3 size: 14 residues. V lost 5 bases, J lost 6 bases, and 9 bases stayed unmatched. TCR beta sequencing was performed on blood CD8+ and CD4+ T cells. Definite or probable Susac syndrome was diagnosed using recently defined diagnostic criteria. Study conclusions and caveats: Susac syndrome CD4+ T cell repertoires showed no clonal expansion.

The source of this sequence is a human donor with Susac syndrome. The sequencing input was CD4+ T cells from PBMCs. The chain is built from TRBV12-3 or TRBV12-4 and TRBJ2-7, with 8 bases aligning to TRBD1. CDR3 sequence (DNA): TGTGCCAGCAGTAGACAGGGGATCTCTAGCGAGCAGTACTTC. Translation: CASSRQGISSEQYF.